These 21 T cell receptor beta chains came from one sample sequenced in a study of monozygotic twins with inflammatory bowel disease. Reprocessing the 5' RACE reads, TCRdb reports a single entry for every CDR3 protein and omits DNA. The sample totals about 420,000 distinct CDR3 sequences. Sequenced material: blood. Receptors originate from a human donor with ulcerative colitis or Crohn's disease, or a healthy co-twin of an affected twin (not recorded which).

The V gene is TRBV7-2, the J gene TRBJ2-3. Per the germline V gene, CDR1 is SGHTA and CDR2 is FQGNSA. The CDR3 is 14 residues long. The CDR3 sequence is CASRLSSIADTQYF.

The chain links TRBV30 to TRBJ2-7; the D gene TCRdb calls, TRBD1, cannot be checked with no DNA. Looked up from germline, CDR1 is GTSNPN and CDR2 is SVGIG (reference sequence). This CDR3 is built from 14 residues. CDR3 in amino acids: CACHRGKGSYEQYF.

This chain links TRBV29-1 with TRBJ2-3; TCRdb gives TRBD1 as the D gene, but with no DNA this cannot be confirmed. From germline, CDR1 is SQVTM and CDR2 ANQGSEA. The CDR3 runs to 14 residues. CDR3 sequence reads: CSLAGGDFTDTQYF.

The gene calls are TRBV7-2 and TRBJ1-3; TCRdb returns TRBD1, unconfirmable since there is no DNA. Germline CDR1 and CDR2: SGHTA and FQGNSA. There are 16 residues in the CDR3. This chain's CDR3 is CASSLAEGFAGNTIYF.

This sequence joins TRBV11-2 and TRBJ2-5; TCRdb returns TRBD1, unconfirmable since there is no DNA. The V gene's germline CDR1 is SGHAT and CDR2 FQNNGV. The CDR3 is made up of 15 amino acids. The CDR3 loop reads CASSLVGAWQETQYF.

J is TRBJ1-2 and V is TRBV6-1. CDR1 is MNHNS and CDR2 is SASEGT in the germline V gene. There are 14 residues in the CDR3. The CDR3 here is CASSEMGTAYGYTF.

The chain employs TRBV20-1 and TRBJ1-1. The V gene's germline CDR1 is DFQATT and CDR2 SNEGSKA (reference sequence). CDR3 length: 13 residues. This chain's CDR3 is CSASDGGITEAFF.

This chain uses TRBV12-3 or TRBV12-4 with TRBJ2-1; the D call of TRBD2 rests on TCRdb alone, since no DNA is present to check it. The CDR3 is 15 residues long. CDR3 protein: CASSYSGRLNNEQFF.

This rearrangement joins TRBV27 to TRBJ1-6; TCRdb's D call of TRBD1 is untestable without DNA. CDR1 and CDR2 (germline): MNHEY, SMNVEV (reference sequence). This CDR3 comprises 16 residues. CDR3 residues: CASSSPIRGLRSPLHF.

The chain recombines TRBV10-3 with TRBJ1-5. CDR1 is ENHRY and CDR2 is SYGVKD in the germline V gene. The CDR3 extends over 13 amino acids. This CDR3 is CAIRDTGLQPQHF.

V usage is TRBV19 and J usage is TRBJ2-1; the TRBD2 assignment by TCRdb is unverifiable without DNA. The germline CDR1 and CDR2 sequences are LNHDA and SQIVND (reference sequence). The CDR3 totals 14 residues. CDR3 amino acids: CASRGGVYNNEQFF.

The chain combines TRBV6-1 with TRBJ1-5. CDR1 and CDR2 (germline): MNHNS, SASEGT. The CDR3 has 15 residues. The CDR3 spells CASSARDDHNQPQHF.

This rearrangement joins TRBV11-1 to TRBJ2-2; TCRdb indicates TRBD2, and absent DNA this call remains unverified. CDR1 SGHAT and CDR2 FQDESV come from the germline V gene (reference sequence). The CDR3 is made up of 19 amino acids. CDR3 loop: CASSLAARRLGLSPGELFF.

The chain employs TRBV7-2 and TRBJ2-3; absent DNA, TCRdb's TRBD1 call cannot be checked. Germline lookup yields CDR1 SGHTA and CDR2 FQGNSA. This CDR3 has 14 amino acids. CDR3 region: CASSLVAGPDTQYF.

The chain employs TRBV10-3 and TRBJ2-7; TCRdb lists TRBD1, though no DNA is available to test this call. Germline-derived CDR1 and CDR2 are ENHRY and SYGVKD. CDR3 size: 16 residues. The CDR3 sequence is CAISPTRVGSSYEQYF.

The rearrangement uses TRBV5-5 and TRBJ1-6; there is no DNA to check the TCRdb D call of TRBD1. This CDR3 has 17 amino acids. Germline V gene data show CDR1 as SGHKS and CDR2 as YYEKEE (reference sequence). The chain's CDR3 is CASSSGTESSYNSPLHF.

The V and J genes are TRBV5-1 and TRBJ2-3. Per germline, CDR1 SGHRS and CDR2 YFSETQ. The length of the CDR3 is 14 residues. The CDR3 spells CASSSTASTDTQYF.

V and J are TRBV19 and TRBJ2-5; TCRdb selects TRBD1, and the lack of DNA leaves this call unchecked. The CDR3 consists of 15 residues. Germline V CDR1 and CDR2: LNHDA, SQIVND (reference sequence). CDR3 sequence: CASSIHETGQETQYF.

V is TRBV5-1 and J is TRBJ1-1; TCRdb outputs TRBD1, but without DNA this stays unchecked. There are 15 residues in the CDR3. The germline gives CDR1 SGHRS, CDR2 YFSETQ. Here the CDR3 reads CASSPLPGQNTEAFF.

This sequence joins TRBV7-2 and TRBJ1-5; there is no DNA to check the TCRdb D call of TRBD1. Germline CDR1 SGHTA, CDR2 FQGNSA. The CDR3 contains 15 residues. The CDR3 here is CASSADRFLNQPQHF.

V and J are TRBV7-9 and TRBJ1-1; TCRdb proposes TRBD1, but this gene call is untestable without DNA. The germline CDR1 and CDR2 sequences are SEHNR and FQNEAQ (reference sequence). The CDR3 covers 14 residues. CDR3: CASSRSGLRTEAFF.